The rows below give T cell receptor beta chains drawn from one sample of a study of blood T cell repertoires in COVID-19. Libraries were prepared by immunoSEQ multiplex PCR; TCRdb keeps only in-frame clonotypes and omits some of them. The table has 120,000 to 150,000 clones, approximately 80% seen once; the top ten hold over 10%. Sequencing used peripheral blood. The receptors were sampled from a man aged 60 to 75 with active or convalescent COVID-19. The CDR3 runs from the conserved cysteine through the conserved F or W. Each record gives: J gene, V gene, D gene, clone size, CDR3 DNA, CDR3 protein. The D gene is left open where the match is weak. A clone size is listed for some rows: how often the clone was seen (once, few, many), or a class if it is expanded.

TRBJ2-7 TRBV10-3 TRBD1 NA TGTGCCACCTCAGGACAGGGGGCCTACGAGCAGTACTTC CATSGQGAYEQYF
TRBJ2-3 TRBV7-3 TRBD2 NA TGTGCCAGCAGCCCCTCTACTAGCGCCAGCACAGATACGCAGTATTTT CASSPSTSASTDTQYF
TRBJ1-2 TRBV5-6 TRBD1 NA TGTGCCAGCAGCTATGGACAGGGAACCTATGGCTACACCTTC CASSYGQGTYGYTF
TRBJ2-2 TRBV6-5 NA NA TGTGCCAGCAGGAGGACCGGGGAGCTGTTTTTT CASRRTGELFF
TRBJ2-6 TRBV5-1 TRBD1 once TGCGCCAGCTGGGACAGGGGGCTGTCTGGGGCCAACGTCCTGACTTTC CASWDRGLSGANVLTF
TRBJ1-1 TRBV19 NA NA TGTGCCAGTAGTTTAGGCAGGTCCTCGGGGACTGAAGCTTTCTTT CASSLGRSSGTEAFF
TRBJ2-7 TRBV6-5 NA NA TGTGCCAGCAGAAGCCGGGGACTGACCTCGGAGCAGTACTTC CASRSRGLTSEQYF
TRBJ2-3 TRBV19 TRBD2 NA TGTGCCAGTAGTAGGTCTAGCGGGGGCCTTAGGGATACGCAGTATTTT CASSRSSGGLRDTQYF
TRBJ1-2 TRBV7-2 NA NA TGTGCCAGCAGCCCACGACAGACAAGTAACTATGGCTACACCTTC CASSPRQTSNYGYTF
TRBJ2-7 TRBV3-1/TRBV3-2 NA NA TGTGCCAGCAGCGGCGGGCGCTCCTACGAGCAGTACTTC CASSGGRSYEQYF
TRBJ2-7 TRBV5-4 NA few TGTGCCAGCAGCCGCTCGGGGGAGCAGTACTTC CASSRSGEQYF